This T cell receptor beta chain was observed in a study of T cell clonality in common variable immunodeficiency. The study's findings and limits: Reportedly, TCR beta sequences from common variable immunodeficiency showed fewer deletions and N-nucleotide insertions.

Concerning this clone itself: Its target is not known.

Generated by immunoSEQ multiplex PCR, the TCRdb table keeps only in-frame clones and is missing some. This sample carries just over 15,000 clones, none of them present only once. The source of this sequence is a human donor with common variable immunodeficiency. The sequencing input was peripheral blood mononuclear cells.

Partial CDR3 DNA: TGTGCCAGCAGCTCCGGGACAGGGCCCTACTATGGC. This encodes CASSSGTGPYYG. The CDR3 reads in full as CASSSGTGPYYGYTF. The V and J genes are TRBV7-2 and TRBJ1-2, with 9 bases lining up with TRBD1. The CDR3 end lies 3 residues beyond the end of the read and is filled in from the germline J gene. The CDR3 extends over 15 amino acids. Trimming at V came to 4 bases and at J to 3 bases, leaving 6 bases not matched to a gene. Germline CDR1 is SGHTA and CDR2 is FQGNSA.